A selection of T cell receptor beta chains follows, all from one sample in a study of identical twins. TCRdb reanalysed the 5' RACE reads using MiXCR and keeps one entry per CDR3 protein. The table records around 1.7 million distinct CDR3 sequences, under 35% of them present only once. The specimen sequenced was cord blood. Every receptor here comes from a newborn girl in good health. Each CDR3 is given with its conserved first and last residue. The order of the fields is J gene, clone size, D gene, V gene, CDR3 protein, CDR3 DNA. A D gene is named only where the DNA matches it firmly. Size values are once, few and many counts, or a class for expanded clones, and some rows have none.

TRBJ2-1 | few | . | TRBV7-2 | CASTWDVHEQFF | TGTGCCAGCACTTGGGACGTCCATGAGCAGTTCTTC
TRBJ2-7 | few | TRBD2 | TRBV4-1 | CASSRMPSGRGYEQYF | TGCGCCAGCAGCCGTATGCCTAGCGGGAGAGGGTACGAGCAGTACTTC
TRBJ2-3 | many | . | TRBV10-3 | CAISESQATDTQYF | TGTGCCATCAGTGAGTCCCAGGCCACAGATACGCAGTATTTT
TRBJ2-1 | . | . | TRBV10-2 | CASTSSYEQFF | TGCGCCAGCACCTCTAGTTATGAGCAGTTCTTC
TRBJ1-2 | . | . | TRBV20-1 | CSATSRAGVGYTF | TGCAGTGCTACCTCCCGGGCAGGGGTCGGCTACACCTTC
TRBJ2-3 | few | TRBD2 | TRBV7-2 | CASSLAKWTSGGPSTDTQYF | TGTGCCAGCAGCTTAGCGAAGTGGACTAGCGGGGGCCCTAGCACAGATACGCAGTATTTT
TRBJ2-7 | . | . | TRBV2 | CATAPNYEQYF | TGTGCCACTGCCCCTAACTACGAGCAGTACTTC
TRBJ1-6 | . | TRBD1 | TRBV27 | CASSLSQHGGQGSDSPLHF | TGTGCCAGCAGTTTATCGCAGCATGGCGGACAGGGGTCGGATTCACCCCTCCACTTT
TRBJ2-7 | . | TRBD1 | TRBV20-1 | CSPIRQGATYEQYF | TGCAGCCCTATCAGACAGGGGGCGACCTACGAGCAGTACTTC
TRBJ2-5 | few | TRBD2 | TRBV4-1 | CASSRSTSAETQYF | TGCGCCAGCAGCCGATCGACTAGCGCGGAGACCCAGTACTTC
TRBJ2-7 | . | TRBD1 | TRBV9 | CASSVGVTGGYNEQYF | TGTGCCAGCAGCGTAGGTGTGACAGGGGGCTACAATGAGCAGTACTTC
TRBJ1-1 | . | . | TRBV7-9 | CASRQRGPLNTEAFF | TGTGCCAGCAGACAAAGAGGTCCCTTGAACACTGAAGCTTTCTTT
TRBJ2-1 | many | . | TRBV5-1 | CASSSIYNSYNEQFF | TGCGCCAGCAGCTCGATCTATAACTCCTACAATGAGCAGTTCTTC
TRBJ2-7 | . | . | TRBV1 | CTSSQGLAGGYEQYF | TGCACCAGCAGCCAGGGACTAGCGGGGGGATACGAGCAGTACTTC
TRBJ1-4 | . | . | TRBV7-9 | CASSSATWTNEKLFF | TGTGCCAGCAGCTCCGCGACATGGACAAATGAAAAACTGTTTTTT
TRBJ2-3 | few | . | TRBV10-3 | CAISEVRARGPDTQYF | TGTGCCATCAGTGAGGTGAGGGCCAGGGGCCCAGATACGCAGTATTTT
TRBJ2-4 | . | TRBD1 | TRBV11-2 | CASSLGGQRTKNIQYF | TGTGCCAGCAGCTTAGGGGGACAGCGGACCAAAAACATTCAGTACTTC
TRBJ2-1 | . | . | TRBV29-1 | CSALKGLKHFF | TGCAGCGCCCTGAAGGGGCTAAAGCATTTCTTC
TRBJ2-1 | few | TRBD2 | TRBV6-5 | CASSYKDGTSVYFEQFF | TGTGCCAGCAGTTACAAAGACGGGACTAGCGTCTATTTTGAGCAGTTCTTC
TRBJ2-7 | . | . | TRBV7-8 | CASSSGTRGTYEQYF | TGTGCCAGCAGCTCTGGGACAAGGGGGACCTACGAGCAGTACTTC
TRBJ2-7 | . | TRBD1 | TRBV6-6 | CASKPGQGKSYEQYF | TGTGCCAGCAAACCGGGACAGGGGAAATCCTACGAGCAGTACTTC
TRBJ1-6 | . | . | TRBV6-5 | CASSSAVHNSPLHF | TGTGCCAGCAGTTCGGCCGTCCATAATTCACCCCTCCACTTT
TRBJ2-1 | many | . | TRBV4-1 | CASSQVGMSREQFF | TGCGCCAGCAGCCAAGTAGGGATGAGTAGGGAGCAGTTCTTC
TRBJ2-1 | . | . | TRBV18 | CASSQFTGWNNEQFF | TGTGCCAGCTCACAGTTCACAGGGTGGAACAATGAGCAGTTCTTC
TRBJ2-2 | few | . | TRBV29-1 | CSVGSRANTGELFF | TGCAGCGTTGGGAGTCGCGCGAACACCGGGGAGCTGTTTTTT
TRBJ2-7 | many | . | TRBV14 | CASSQVQSSYEQYF | TGTGCCAGCAGCCAAGTCCAGAGCTCCTACGAGCAGTACTTC
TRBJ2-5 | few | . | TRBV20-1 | CSARSPAVQETQYF | TGCAGTGCTAGATCCCCGGCGGTCCAAGAGACCCAGTACTTC
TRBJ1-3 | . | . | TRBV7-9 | CASSLERTRSGNTIYF | TGTGCCAGCAGCTTAGAGCGGACACGCTCTGGAAACACCATATATTTT
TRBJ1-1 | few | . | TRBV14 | CASSQVPGRTNTEAFF | TGTGCCAGCAGCCAAGTCCCAGGGAGGACGAACACTGAAGCTTTCTTT
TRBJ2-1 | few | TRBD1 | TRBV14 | CASSPSQTGPLSSYNEQFF | TGTGCCAGCAGCCCGTCCCAGACAGGGCCCCTAAGCTCCTACAATGAGCAGTTCTTC
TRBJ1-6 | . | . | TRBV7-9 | CASSPGPSYNSPLHF | TGTGCCAGCAGCCCCGGGCCTTCTTATAATTCACCCCTCCACTTT
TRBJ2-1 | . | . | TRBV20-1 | CSARNRPSSYNEQFF | TGCAGTGCTAGGAACAGGCCCTCCTCCTACAATGAGCAGTTCTTC
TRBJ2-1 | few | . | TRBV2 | CASSERRGYNEQFF | TGTGCCAGCAGTGAACGCAGGGGATACAATGAGCAGTTCTTC
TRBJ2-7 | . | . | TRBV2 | CASSDGEPIYEQYF | TGTGCCAGCAGTGATGGGGAACCGATCTACGAGCAGTACTTC
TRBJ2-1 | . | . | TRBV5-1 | CASSLHPSYNEQFF | TGCGCCAGCAGCTTGCATCCCTCCTACAATGAGCAGTTCTTC
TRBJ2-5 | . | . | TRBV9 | CASSVARNGNEQYF | TGTGCCAGCAGCGTAGCCCGTAATGGGAATGAGCAGTACTTC
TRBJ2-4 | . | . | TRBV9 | CASTIVGDSGEQYF | TGTGCCAGCACCATCGTGGGGGATTCGGGTGAGCAGTACTTC
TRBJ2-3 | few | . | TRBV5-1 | CASSLTVRVADTQYF | TGCGCCAGCAGCTTAACGGTGAGGGTAGCAGATACGCAGTATTTT
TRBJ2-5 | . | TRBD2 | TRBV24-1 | CATTSGGTSGRPEVETQYF | TGTGCCACCACGAGCGGCGGGACTAGCGGGAGGCCCGAGGTAGAGACCCAGTACTTC
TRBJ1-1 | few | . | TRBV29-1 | CSVVVGPEAFF | TGCAGCGTTGTTGTCGGGCCTGAAGCTTTCTTT
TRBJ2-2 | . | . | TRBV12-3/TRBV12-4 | CASSFSITPGELFF | TGTGCCAGCAGTTTTTCTATCACCCCCGGGGAGCTGTTTTTT
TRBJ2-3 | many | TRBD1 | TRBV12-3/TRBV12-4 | CASSPGTGGADTQYF | TGTGCCAGCAGCCCTGGGACAGGGGGCGCAGATACGCAGTATTTT
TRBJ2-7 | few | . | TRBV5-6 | CASSLYGRNSSYEQYF | TGTGCCAGCAGCTTGTATGGACGGAACAGCTCCTACGAGCAGTACTTC
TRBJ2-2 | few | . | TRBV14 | CASRAADTGELFF | TGTGCCAGCAGAGCCGCGGACACCGGGGAGCTGTTTTTT
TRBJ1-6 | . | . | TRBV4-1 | CASSPGTVARRASLHF | TGCGCCAGCAGCCCAGGGACGGTCGCGCGTCGGGCTTCCCTCCACTTT
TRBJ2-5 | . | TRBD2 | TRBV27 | CASSGLADQETQYF | TGTGCCAGCAGCGGACTAGCGGACCAAGAGACCCAGTACTTC
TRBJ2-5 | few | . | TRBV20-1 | CSSEDRSQETQYF | TGCAGTTCGGAAGACAGATCCCAAGAGACCCAGTACTTC
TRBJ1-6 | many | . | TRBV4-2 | CASSQDPGQFNSPLHF | TGTGCCAGCAGCCAAGATCCCGGACAGTTTAATTCACCCCTCCACTTT
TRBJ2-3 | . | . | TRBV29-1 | CSVEFGDTQYF | TGCAGCGTTGAGTTTGGGGATACGCAGTATTTT
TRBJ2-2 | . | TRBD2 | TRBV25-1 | CASSETGGGYAGELFF | TGTGCCAGCAGTGAAACGGGGGGAGGGTACGCCGGGGAGCTGTTTTTT
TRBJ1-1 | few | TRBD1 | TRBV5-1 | CASSWDRVANTEAFF | TGCGCCAGCAGCTGGGACAGGGTGGCGAACACTGAAGCTTTCTTT
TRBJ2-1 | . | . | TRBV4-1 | CASSPTRTCWNEQFF | TGCGCCAGCAGCCCCACCCGGACTTGCTGGAATGAGCAGTTCTTC
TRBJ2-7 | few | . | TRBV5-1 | CASSPGHHSYEQYF | TGCGCCAGCAGCCCGGGACACCACTCCTACGAGCAGTACTTC
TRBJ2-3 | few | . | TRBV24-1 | CATSDTNTDTQYF | TGTGCCACCAGTGATACCAACACAGATACGCAGTATTTT
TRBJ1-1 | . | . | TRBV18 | CASSPQKIQGLNTEAFF | TGTGCCAGCTCGCCCCAGAAAATACAGGGATTGAACACTGAAGCTTTCTTT
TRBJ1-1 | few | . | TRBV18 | CASSPPSAWTEAFF | TGTGCCAGCTCACCACCAAGCGCTTGGACTGAAGCTTTCTTT